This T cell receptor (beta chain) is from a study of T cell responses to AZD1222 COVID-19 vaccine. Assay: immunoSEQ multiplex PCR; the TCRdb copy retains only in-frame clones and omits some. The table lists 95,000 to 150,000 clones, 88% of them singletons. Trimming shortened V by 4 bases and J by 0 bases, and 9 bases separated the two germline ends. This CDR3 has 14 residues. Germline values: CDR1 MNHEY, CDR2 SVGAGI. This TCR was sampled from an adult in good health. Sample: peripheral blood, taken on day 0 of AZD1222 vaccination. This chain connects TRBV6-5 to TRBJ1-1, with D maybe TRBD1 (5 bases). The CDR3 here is CASSWGRMNTEAFF. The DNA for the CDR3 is TGTGCCAGCAGTTGGGGACGGATGAACACTGAAGCTTTCTTT.